This T cell receptor (beta chain) is from a study of read filtering for tumor transcriptome and immune sequencing. Study at large: DNase treatment preceded whole-transcriptome library preparation. IR-seq gave about 3.5 to 11 million TCR reads per sample; RNA-seq gave about 75 to 1,400. Study findings and constraints: Without single-read clonotypes, shared clonotype proportions correlated more between IR-seq and RNA-seq.

This CDR3 contains 15 residues. Germline assignment: CDR1 SGHRS and CDR2 YFSETQ. In this sample, this clonotype turned up a few times. Its specificity is not known. A read error may be the cause here, since a much bigger clone is one base away. Molecular barcoded adaptors covering alpha/delta and beta/gamma chains were used on approximately 400 ng RNA. TCRdb redid the calling of the reads with MiXCR, one entry per CDR3 protein. The sample includes roughly 130,000 distinct CDR3 sequences, over 10% seen only once; the top ten take 9.5% to 12%. The sequenced sample consisted of a population of CD138-negative cells sorted from bone marrow. This chain links TRBV5-1 with TRBJ2-1, with D possibly matching TRBD1 (5 bases). This clonotype originated in a donor at least 40 years old with multiple myeloma. CDR3 sequence reads: CASSLYGANGHEQSF. CDR3 DNA: TGCGCCAGCAGCTTGTATGGGGCTAATGGGCATGAGCAGTCCTTC.